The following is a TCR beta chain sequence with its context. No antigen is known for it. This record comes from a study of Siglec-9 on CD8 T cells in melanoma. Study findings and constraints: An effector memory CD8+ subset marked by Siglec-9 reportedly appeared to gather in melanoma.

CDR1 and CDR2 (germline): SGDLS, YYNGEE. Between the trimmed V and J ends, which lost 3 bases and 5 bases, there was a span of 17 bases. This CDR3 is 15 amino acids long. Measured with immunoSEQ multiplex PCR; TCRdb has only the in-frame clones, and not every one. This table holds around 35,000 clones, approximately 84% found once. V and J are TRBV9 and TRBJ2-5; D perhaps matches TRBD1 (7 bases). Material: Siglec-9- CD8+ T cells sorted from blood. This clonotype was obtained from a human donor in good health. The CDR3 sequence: CASSAHDRDLETQYF. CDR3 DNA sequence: TGTGCCAGCAGCGCACACGACAGGGACTTGGAGACCCAGTACTTC.